The 27 T cell receptor beta chains below come from one sample, sequenced in a study of identical twins. MiXCR, run by TCRdb on the 5' RACE reads, gives a single entry per CDR3 protein. The sample carries 200,000 to 250,000 distinct CDR3 sequences, roughly 13% recorded once. These data were also reused for a study on yellow fever vaccine responses in identical twins.

The specimen sequenced was memory (CD45RO+) T cells sorted from blood. The receptors here all came from a woman younger than 30 in good health.

This clonotype was picked up a small number of times. The V gene is TRBV30, the J gene TRBJ2-7, with D perhaps matching TRBD2 (5 bases). Germline values: CDR1 GTSNPN, CDR2 SVGIG (reference sequence). V dropped 3 bases and J dropped 3 bases, with 9 bases sitting between them. The CDR3 consists of 12 residues. Here the CDR3 DNA reads TGTGCCTGGAGCCCCCGGGACTACGAGCAGTACTTC. Amino acid sequence: CAWSPRDYEQYF. Complete variable domain (other parts from reference TRBV30 and TRBJ2-7): SQTIHQWPATLVQPVGSPLSLECTVEGTSNPNLYWYRQAAGRGLQLLFYSVGIGQISSEVPQNLSASRPQDRQFILSSKKLLLSDSGFYLCAWSPRDYEQYFGPGTRLTVT.

This clonotype was observed a few times. The rearrangement links TRBV19 to TRBJ1-5; a weak D match, TRBD1 (5 bases). The CDR3 spans 15 residues. The V and J ends lost 5 bases and 3 bases respectively, with 14 bases between them. Germline loops: CDR1 LNHDA, CDR2 SQIVND (reference sequence). The CDR3 protein is CASSVGGLFNQPQHF. CDR3 DNA sequence: TGTGCCAGTAGTGTTGGGGGATTGTTCAATCAGCCCCAGCATTTT.

This clonotype was seen only a few times. This rearrangement joins TRBV13 to TRBJ1-1; D may be TRBD1 (6 bases). Germline CDR1 PRHDT, CDR2 FYEKMQ (reference sequence). V lost 3 bases and J 3 bases, leaving 17 bases between the germline ends. The CDR3 is 16 residues long. The CDR3: CASSFLKANRDTEAFF. CDR3 bases: TGTGCCAGCAGCTTTCTAAAGGCTAACAGGGACACTGAAGCTTTCTTT.

The chain recombines TRBV2 with TRBJ2-3, with D possibly being TRBD1 or TRBD2 (6 bases each). Per the germline V gene, CDR1 is SNHLY and CDR2 is FYNNEI. Trimming removed 5 bases at V and 7 bases at J, with 10 bases between. The CDR3 has 12 amino acids. CDR3 nucleotide sequence: TGTGCCAGCAGTCGGGGGCAGAATACGCAGTATTTT. Amino acid sequence: CASSRGQNTQYF.

The chain combines TRBV12-3 or TRBV12-4 with TRBJ1-2, with D tentatively TRBD1 (6 bases). This CDR3 spans 14 amino acids. V was trimmed by 5 bases and J by 7 bases, leaving 17 bases between them. The CDR3 reads CASSQQGSSSGYTF. The CDR3 nucleotides read TGTGCCAGCAGTCAACAGGGTAGTTCATCTGGCTACACCTTC.

The chain employs TRBV7-3 and TRBJ2-5, with a weak D call TRBD2 (6 bases). V lost 2 bases and J 5 bases, leaving 15 bases between the germline ends. The germline gives CDR1 SGHTA, CDR2 FQGTGA. The CDR3 length is 15 residues. The CDR3: CASSLVGGSVETQYF. The CDR3, as DNA: TGTGCCAGCAGCTTAGTTGGGGGGTCGGTCGAGACCCAGTACTTC.

Many counts were recorded for this clonotype. The gene calls are TRBV20-1 and TRBJ2-1; 9 nucleotides match TRBD1. Germline lookup yields CDR1 DFQATT and CDR2 SNEGSKA (reference sequence). J lost 4 bases, V lost 2 bases, and 6 bases had no gene match. CDR3 length equals 15 residues. This CDR3 reads CSARNNRGLYNEQFF. The DNA of the CDR3 is TGCAGTGCTAGAAACAACAGGGGGCTGTACAATGAGCAGTTCTTC.

V is TRBV7-9 and J is TRBJ1-6; D unresolved. In germline, CDR1 is SEHNR, CDR2 FQNEAQ (reference sequence). The CDR3 covers 15 residues. The V end was cut by 2 bases, the J end by 0 bases, with 5 bases between. CDR3 amino acids: CASSLPDSYNSPLHF. For the CDR3, the DNA is TGTGCCAGCAGCTTACCTGACTCCTATAATTCACCCCTCCACTTT.

This clonotype was detected ten times or more. This chain uses TRBV9 with TRBJ2-3, with TRBD2 as a possible D gene (6 bases). Trimming took 3 bases from V and 5 from J, leaving 13 bases between them. The CDR3 sequence is 14 residues long. Germline V gene lookup returns CDR1 SGDLS and CDR2 YYNGEE. CDR3 sequence (DNA): TGTGCCAGCAGCGCAAGACTAGAACAAGATACGCAGTATTTT. Amino acids: CASSARLEQDTQYF.

V gene TRBV20-1 combines with J gene TRBJ2-1, with 11 bases aligning to TRBD2. The CDR3 spans 15 residues. Germline trimming cut 5 bases from V and 9 bases from J; bases unmatched to any gene: 12. The germline V gene has CDR1 DFQATT and CDR2 SNEGSKA (reference sequence). CDR3 sequence reads: CSADRIAGGLSEQFF. The CDR3 bases are TGCAGTGCTGACCGAATAGCGGGGGGGCTTAGTGAGCAGTTCTTC.

This clonotype was detected a few times. V gene TRBV6-1 combines with J gene TRBJ2-5; maybe TRBD1 (6 bases). Trimming removed 6 bases from V and 4 bases from J, with 21 bases in between. The CDR3 runs to 16 residues. From germline, CDR1 is MNHNS and CDR2 SASEGT. The CDR3 reads CASSLSYRVVGETQYF. The CDR3 DNA reads TGTGCCAGCAGCCTGTCTTACAGGGTGGTTGGAGAGACCCAGTACTTC.

In this sample, this clonotype turned up many times. The chain is built from TRBV6-5 and TRBJ1-2; TRBD1 agrees at 7 bases. Per germline, CDR1 MNHEY and CDR2 SVGAGI. V dropped 2 bases and J dropped 4; count of bases not matched to a gene: 10. The CDR3 is 16 amino acids. CDR3 protein: CASSYARTGGGYGYTF. The DNA of the CDR3 is TGTGCCAGCAGTTACGCCCGGACAGGAGGGGGCTATGGCTACACCTTC.

This clonotype was counted ten times or more. V is TRBV5-1 and J is TRBJ2-1; D is ambiguous. This CDR3 is 12 amino acids long. V lost 4 bases and J 3 bases, leaving 5 bases between the germline ends. Germline CDR1 is SGHRS and CDR2 is YFSETQ. DNA for the CDR3: TGCGCCAGCAGCCCGAACTACAATGAGCAGTTCTTC. Its protein is CASSPNYNEQFF.

This clonotype was counted at least ten times. The genes are TRBV6-1 and TRBJ2-6, with D tentatively TRBD1 (5 bases). The CDR3 consists of 15 residues. The V end lost 4 bases, the J end lost 0 bases, and 7 bases lay between the germline ends. Germline V gene lookup returns CDR1 MNHNS and CDR2 SASEGT. The CDR3 DNA reads as TGTGCCAGCAGTGCGACAGACTCTGGGGCCAACGTCCTGACTTTC. Its protein is CASSATDSGANVLTF.

The chain uses TRBV4-2 and TRBJ2-7, with D uncertain. Germline lookup yields CDR1 LGHNA and CDR2 YNFKEQ. Trimming took off 1 base at V and 1 base at J, with 14 bases between the two ends. There are 16 residues in the CDR3. The CDR3 loop is CASSQGSGSSSYEQYF. The DNA of the CDR3 is TGTGCCAGCAGCCAAGGGTCGGGCAGTTCATCCTACGAGCAGTACTTC.

This clonotype was seen many times. The chain joins TRBV29-1 to TRBJ2-7; D remains unclear. The CDR3 has 12 residues. CDR1 and CDR2 from the germline V gene are SQVTM and ANQGSEA. The V and J ends lost 0 bases and 8 bases respectively, with 11 bases between them. This CDR3 is CSVEDGQLQQYF. In nucleotides, the CDR3 is TGCAGCGTTGAAGATGGGCAGCTCCAGCAGTACTTC.

V and J are TRBV20-1 and TRBJ2-5; 7 nucleotides line up with TRBD1. V dropped 5 bases and J dropped 0; count of bases not matched to a gene: 9. The germline gives CDR1 DFQATT, CDR2 SNEGSKA (reference sequence). This CDR3 spans 15 amino acids. The CDR3: CSAPPRGGYQETQYF. The CDR3 DNA reads TGCAGTGCTCCCCCACGAGGGGGCTACCAAGAGACCCAGTACTTC.

The chain joins TRBV5-6 to TRBJ2-7, with a possible D match to TRBD2 (5 bases). Germline CDR1 reads SGHDT; CDR2 reads YYEEEE. The CDR3 length is 16 residues. V lost 4 bases and J lost 5, with 22 bases in between. In DNA, the CDR3 is TGTGCCAGCAGCCGCGCGACGACGGGGTTGATGGACGAGCAGTACTTC. Translating gives CASSRATTGLMDEQYF.

The genes are TRBV20-1 and TRBJ2-3, with 8 bases matching TRBD2. After removal of 3 bases from V and 0 bases from J, the junction contained 8 bases not matched to a gene. Germline V gene data show CDR1 as DFQATT and CDR2 as SNEGSKA (reference sequence). The CDR3 spans 16 residues. CDR3 region: CSARVPRTSSTDTQYF. The CDR3, as DNA: TGCAGTGCTAGGGTTCCGCGGACTAGCAGCACAGATACGCAGTATTTT.

This clonotype occurred many times. V is TRBV7-2 and J is TRBJ2-7; D is perhaps TRBD1 or TRBD2 (5 bases each). The CDR3 spans 13 residues. Germline V lookup: CDR1 SGHTA, CDR2 FQGNSA. V shed 2 bases and J shed 4 bases, with 9 bases lying between them. CDR3 loop: CASSLKGSYEQYF. The CDR3 DNA sequence: TGTGCCAGCAGCTTAAAGGGGAGTTACGAGCAGTACTTC.

This CDR3 is CASSFLVPYEQYF. CDR3 DNA: TGTGCCAGCAGTTTCCTAGTTCCCTACGAGCAGTACTTC. This chain links TRBV28 with TRBJ2-7; D gene unclear. The V and J ends lost 3 bases and 2 bases respectively, with 8 bases between them. Germline-derived CDR1 and CDR2 are MDHEN and SYDVKM. This CDR3 has 13 amino acids.

V gene TRBV2 combines with J gene TRBJ2-5; D uncertain. Trimming took 6 bases from V and 4 from J, leaving 9 bases between them. The CDR3 sequence is 12 residues long. The germline gives CDR1 SNHLY, CDR2 FYNNEI. In DNA, the CDR3 is TGTGCCAGCAGCGAGGACGGAGAGACCCAGTACTTC. This codes for CASSEDGETQYF.

This clonotype was recorded a few times. V and J are TRBV2 and TRBJ2-1; 9 bases match TRBD2. CDR3 length: 15 residues. The germline gives CDR1 SNHLY, CDR2 FYNNEI. The J segment lost 4 bases and the V segment lost 4 bases, leaving 5 bases of the junction unmatched. Here the CDR3 reads CASSGGTSLYNEQFF. The DNA for the CDR3 is TGTGCCAGCAGTGGGGGGACTAGCTTATACAATGAGCAGTTCTTC.

This clonotype was counted many times. The genes are TRBV5-1 and TRBJ2-1, with TRBD2 matching over 8 bases. CDR3 length: 15 amino acids. The germline CDR1 and CDR2 sequences are SGHRS and YFSETQ. Unmatched junction bases numbered 10, after V lost 6 bases and J lost 5 bases. CDR3 coding DNA: TGCGCCAGCACCCTAGCGGGCCCGGCGCACAATGAGCAGTTCTTC. This translates into CASTLAGPAHNEQFF.

The sample holds a few counts of this clonotype. The rearrangement links TRBV11-2 to TRBJ1-5; 9 nucleotides match TRBD1. Per the germline V gene, CDR1 is SGHAT and CDR2 is FQNNGV. The CDR3 extends over 13 amino acids. Germline trimming cut 3 bases from V and 9 bases from J; bases unmatched to any gene: 3. The CDR3 spells CASSFGQGRPQHF. CDR3 sequence (DNA): TGTGCCAGCAGCTTCGGACAGGGGCGGCCCCAGCATTTT. Based on the CDR3 plus reference TRBV11-2 and TRBJ1-5, the full variable domain is EAGVAQSPRYKIIEKRQSVAFWCNPISGHATLYWYQQILGQGPKLLIQFQNNGVVDDSQLPKDRFSAERLKGVDSTLKIQPAKLEDSAVYLCASSFGQGRPQHFGDGTRLSIL.

The genes are TRBV5-1 and TRBJ2-1; TRBD2 matches 8 bases. CDR1 SGHRS and CDR2 YFSETQ come from the germline V gene. V shed 4 bases and J 10 bases; nucleotides not matched to a gene: 4. The CDR3 runs to 12 residues. In DNA form, the CDR3 reads TGCGCCAGCAGCCCGACTAGCGCGGAGCAGTTCTTC. Its translation is CASSPTSAEQFF.

This clonotype has more than one count but fewer than ten. The chain couples TRBV6-1 to TRBJ2-7, with a possible D match to TRBD2 (5 bases). CDR3 length: 14 amino acids. V shed 7 bases and J shed 3 bases, with 16 bases lying between them. Germline CDR1 and CDR2: MNHNS and SASEGT. CDR3 sequence reads: CASKLGLANYEQYF. The CDR3 coding sequence is TGTGCCAGCAAGCTAGGCCTAGCAAACTACGAGCAGTACTTC.